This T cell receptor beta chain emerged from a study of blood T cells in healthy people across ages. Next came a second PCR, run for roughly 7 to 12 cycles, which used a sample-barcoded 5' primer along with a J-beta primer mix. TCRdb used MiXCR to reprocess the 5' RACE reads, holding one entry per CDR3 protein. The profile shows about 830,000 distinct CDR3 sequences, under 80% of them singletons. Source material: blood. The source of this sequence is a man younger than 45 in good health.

The CDR3 DNA sequence: TGTGCCAGCGGGAAAGCGAGTAATGAGCAGTTCTTC. It specifies CASGKASNEQFF. The chain has TRBV25-1 and TRBJ2-1; D ambiguous. The CDR3 has 12 amino acids. The V end was cut by 8 bases, the J end by 7 bases, with 12 bases between. Germline lookup yields CDR1 MGHDK and CDR2 SYGVNS.